Below, 18 T cell receptor beta chains from the same sample are listed, as sequenced in a study of long-term antiretroviral therapy in people with HIV. Assay version v3.0 of immunoSEQ was used, and it was run at survey level. TCRdb's copy holds only in-frame clones and misses some; the assay was immunoSEQ multiplex PCR. The table records 24,000 or so clones, approximately 81% of them present only once. The starting material was unsorted PBMCs, obtained 2.3 years after starting antiretroviral therapy. The source of these receptors is a man aged 35 to 55 with HIV.

The chain joins TRBV9 to TRBJ2-7; no clear D gene. Trimming stripped 7 bases from V and 0 bases from J, with 17 bases between. CDR3 length equals 15 residues. The germline CDR1 and CDR2 sequences are SGDLS and YYNGEE. The CDR3 is CASPHKDPSSYEQYF. CDR3 in DNA: TGTGCCAGCCCTCATAAGGATCCGTCCTCCTACGAGCAGTACTTC. The full variable domain, with the rest looked up from reference TRBV9 and TRBJ2-7, is DSGVTQTPKHLITATGQRVTLRCSPRSGDLSVYWYQQSLDQGLQFLIQYYNGEERAKGNILERFSAQQFPDLHSELNLSSLELGDSALYFCASPHKDPSSYEQYFGPGTRLTVT.

In this sample, this clone turned up a few times. V is TRBV4-1 and J is TRBJ1-2, with TRBD1 as a possible D gene (6 bases). This CDR3 is 16 amino acids long. The V gene lost 1 base and the J gene lost 5 bases, with 17 bases spanning the gap. Germline loops: CDR1 MGHRA, CDR2 YSYEKL. CDR3 sequence: CASSQVSAPGTYGYTF. CDR3 in DNA: TGCGCCAGCAGCCAAGTCTCGGCCCCAGGGACATATGGCTACACCTTC.

This clone showed up just a few times. The V gene is TRBV2, the J gene TRBJ1-2, with D unclear. The CDR3 extends over 11 amino acids. Per germline, CDR1 SNHLY and CDR2 FYNNEI. Trimming removed 8 bases from V and 8 bases from J, with 12 bases in between. The CDR3 DNA follows: TGTGCCAGCCGACGCCTGGAAGGCTACACCTTC. Encoded protein: CASRRLEGYTF.

The CDR3 loop is CASSAGGSGELFF. In nucleotides, the CDR3 is TGTGCCAGCAGCGCCGGGGGTAGCGGGGAGCTGTTTTTT. The rearrangement links TRBV9 to TRBJ2-2; D may be TRBD2 (6 bases). Germline lookup yields CDR1 SGDLS and CDR2 YYNGEE. The CDR3 runs to 13 residues. V lost 3 bases and J lost 7, with 10 bases in between.

The chain is built from TRBV18 and TRBJ2-7; D gene unclear. Germline CDR1 is KGHSH and CDR2 is LQKENI. The CDR3 loop spans 14 amino acids. Trimming shortened V by 2 bases and J by 5 bases, and 13 bases separated the two germline ends. The CDR3 region has the DNA TGTGCCAGCTCACCAAGGGCGAGAGAGCACGAGCAGTACTTC. It specifies CASSPRAREHEQYF. Based on the CDR3 plus reference TRBV18 and TRBJ2-7, the full variable domain is NAGVMQNPRHLVRRRGQEARLRCSPMKGHSHVYWYRQLPEEGLKFMVYLQKENIIDESGMPKERFSAEFPKEGPSILRIQQVVRGDSAAYFCASSPRAREHEQYFGPGTRLTVT.

In its sample, this clone ranks as medium-sized. The V gene is TRBV5-6, the J gene TRBJ1-2; D remains ambiguous. The CDR3 runs to 14 residues. The ends were cut back, 4 bases at V and 3 bases at J, with 13 bases in the middle. Germline CDR1 is SGHDT and CDR2 is YYEEEE. CDR3 region: CASSPRSDYYGYTF. The CDR3 DNA reads as TGTGCCAGCAGCCCCCGGTCAGACTACTATGGCTACACCTTC.

The chain is built from TRBV6-4 and TRBJ2-7; D may be TRBD2 (5 bases). V lost 4 bases and J 7 bases, leaving 26 bases between the germline ends. There are 17 residues in the CDR3. CDR1 and CDR2 from the germline V gene are MRHNA and SNTAGT. The CDR3 bases are TGTGCCAGCAGTGGCCCATGGTCGGCTAGCCCCCCTCCGGAGCAGTACTTC. Its translation is CASSGPWSASPPPEQYF.

This clone was observed a single time. The J gene is TRBJ2-7, the V gene TRBV5-4, with 7 nucleotides matching TRBD2. The germline gives CDR1 SGHNT, CDR2 YYREEE (reference sequence). This CDR3 contains 14 residues. J gave up 7 bases and V 0 bases, and 7 bases lay outside the gene matches. This chain's CDR3 is CASSLETSAREQYF. The DNA of the CDR3 is TGTGCCAGCAGCTTGGAAACTAGCGCGAGGGAGCAGTACTTC.

The chain couples TRBV25-1 to TRBJ2-1, with 9 bases matching TRBD1. Trimming at V came to 3 bases and at J to 10 bases, leaving 7 bases not matched to a gene. The CDR3 is 14 residues long. Germline V CDR1 and CDR2: MGHDK, SYGVNS. CDR3 sequence reads: CASSDRGQGTEQFF. The DNA for the CDR3 is TGTGCCAGCAGTGATCGGGGACAGGGAACCGAGCAGTTCTTC.

The V and J genes are TRBV5-6 and TRBJ2-1; D is unresolved. Per the germline V gene, CDR1 is SGHDT and CDR2 is YYEEEE. This CDR3 comprises 12 residues. Trimming took 2 bases from V and 7 from J, leaving 7 bases between them. The CDR3 DNA reads as TGTGCCAGCAGCTTTCTCCTTAATGAGCAGTTCTTC. Residues: CASSFLLNEQFF.

This clone was picked up one time. This chain joins TRBV7-9 and TRBJ2-3; D gene uncertain. The CDR3 totals 12 residues. Trimming shortened V by 2 bases and J by 6 bases, and 6 bases separated the two germline ends. From germline, CDR1 is SEHNR and CDR2 FQNEAQ (reference sequence). CDR3 sequence (DNA): TGTGCCAGCAGCTTAATCGAGGATACGCAGTATTTT. This encodes CASSLIEDTQYF.

The chain carries TRBV30 and TRBJ1-2, with D maybe TRBD1 (6 bases). CDR1 GTSNPN and CDR2 SVGIG come from the germline V gene (reference sequence). This CDR3 has 13 residues. V shed 2 bases and J shed 3 bases, with 10 bases lying between them. CDR3 bases: TGTGCCTGGAGTCCAGGGGTCGACTATGGCTACACCTTC. It is translated as CAWSPGVDYGYTF.

V usage is TRBV6-5 and J usage is TRBJ1-1; D remains unclear. With 3 bases removed from V and 0 bases from J, the gap between germline ends came to 14 bases. CDR1 and CDR2 (germline): MNHEY, SVGAGI. The CDR3 covers 16 residues. CDR3 in amino acids: CASSYNSWQLNTEAFF. The CDR3 nucleotides are TGTGCCAGCAGTTATAATTCCTGGCAGCTGAACACTGAAGCTTTCTTT.

The J gene is TRBJ2-2, the V gene TRBV30; D is uncertain. The CDR3 runs 10 residues. V was clipped by 5 bases and J by 8 bases, with 6 bases between them. CDR1 and CDR2 from the germline V gene are GTSNPN and SVGIG (reference sequence). The CDR3 nucleotides read TGTGCCTGGGGGGATGGGGAGCTGTTTTTT. Its protein product is CAWGDGELFF. Looking up the rest from reference TRBV30 and TRBJ2-2 gives the full variable domain: SQTIHQWPATLVQPVGSPLSLECTVEGTSNPNLYWYRQAAGRGLQLLFYSVGIGQISSEVPQNLSASRPQDRQFILSSKKLLLSDSGFYLCAWGDGELFFGEGSRLTVL.

This chain uses TRBV6-5 with TRBJ2-2; 9 bases agree with TRBD2. V trimming: 6 bases; J trimming: 4 bases; junction bases outside the gene matches: 3. The germline V gene has CDR1 MNHEY and CDR2 SVGAGI. The CDR3 contains 14 residues. CDR3 coding DNA: TGTGCCAGCAGGGGGACTAGCTTCACCGGGGAGCTGTTTTTT. Encoded protein: CASRGTSFTGELFF.

This chain links TRBV6-6 with TRBJ2-2; D might be TRBD1 (5 bases). Germline V gene lookup returns CDR1 MNHNY and CDR2 SVGAGI (reference sequence). This CDR3 is built from 15 residues. V lost 6 bases and J lost 1, with 12 bases in between. In DNA form, the CDR3 reads TGTGCCAGCAGCCTCGGACAAGAGAACACCGGGGAGCTGTTTTTT. This gives the protein CASSLGQENTGELFF.

V and J are TRBV10-3 and TRBJ2-2, with TRBD1 identical over 7 bases. The CDR3 has 18 amino acids. With 4 bases clipped from V and 0 bases from J, the junction kept 11 bases outside the gene matches. CDR1 is ENHRY, CDR2 SYGVKD, per germline. CDR3 DNA: TGTGCCATCAGTGTCAGAAGAGGGGGCAGCGCGAACACCGGGGAGCTGTTTTTT. It codes for CAISVRRGGSANTGELFF.

The V and J genes are TRBV6-1 and TRBJ1-2; 7 bases agree with TRBD1. V lost 4 bases to trimming and J lost 7 bases; unmatched junction nucleotides: 6. Germline CDR1 MNHNS, CDR2 SASEGT. The CDR3 runs 13 residues. The CDR3 region is CASSGGQAAGYTF. For the CDR3, the DNA is TGTGCCAGCAGTGGAGGACAGGCGGCTGGCTACACCTTC.